One sample yielded the 13 T cell receptor beta chains listed below, sequenced in a study of T-cell reconstitution after alpha-beta-depleted transplantation in children listed by TCRdb under 2016. Sample treatment or condition, as interpreted from the label and publication: allogeneic hematopoietic cell transplantation with graft depleted of TCRalphabeta T cells and CD19 B cells. Library prep was done by PCR. Sequencer: Illumina HiSeq 2500. To normalize quantification of the TCRbeta repertoire, the TCR libraries were built with molecular barcoding that relied on unique molecular identifiers. TCRdb ran its own pipeline on the public reads, namely fastp trimming at Q25 and MiXCR clone calling, and kept in-frame beta chains. Each CDR3 protein gets just one entry, which takes the most common genes and DNA from the rows behind it. In all, the sample holds 100,000 to 150,000 distinct CDR3 sequences, and 23% of those were seen once. The ten largest clones represent over 9.5% of the sample.

The specimen comprised PBMCs, mostly from graft donor cells, sampled 180 days after TCRalphabeta/CD19-depleted stem cell transplant. These receptors originate from a male patient aged 2-15 years who had a stem cell transplant for chronic granulomatous disease, so the T cells may come from the graft donor.

The table lists this clonotype with a few counts. The V gene is TRBV5-1, the J gene TRBJ2-6; D is unclear. CDR3 length: 15 amino acids. The V end lost 4 bases, the J end lost 2 bases, and 10 bases lay between the germline ends. CDR1 and CDR2 from the germline V gene are SGHRS and YFSETQ. CDR3 sequence (DNA): TGCGCCAGCAGCCCGCTAGTAACTGGGGCCAACGTCCTGACTTTC. This codes for CASSPLVTGANVLTF. Full variable domain (rest looked up from reference TRBV5-1 and TRBJ2-6): KAGVTQTPRYLIKTRGQQVTLSCSPISGHRSVSWYQQTPGQGLQFLFEYFSETQRNKGNFPGRFSGRQFSNSRSEMNVSTLELGDSALYLCASSPLVTGANVLTFGAGSRLTVL.

The chain is built from TRBV25-1 and TRBJ2-7; 7 nucleotides line up with TRBD1. Trimming removed 6 bases from V and 6 bases from J; junction bases left unmatched: 8. The CDR3 sequence is 13 residues long. Germline CDR1 reads MGHDK; CDR2 reads SYGVNS. This CDR3 is CASSWTGRGEQYF. The CDR3 DNA follows: TGTGCCAGCAGCTGGACAGGACGCGGCGAGCAGTACTTC.

This chain joins TRBV29-1 and TRBJ2-2; 7 nucleotides line up with TRBD1. The CDR3 consists of 14 residues. Germline trimming cut 1 base from V and 5 bases from J; bases unmatched to any gene: 4. CDR1 and CDR2 from the germline V gene are SQVTM and ANQGSEA. CDR3 bases: TGCAGCGTTGAAGTCCCACAGGGGACCGGGGAGCTGTTTTTT. The encoded protein is CSVEVPQGTGELFF.

This clonotype appeared a few times. The chain employs TRBV29-1 and TRBJ1-2; D might be TRBD1 (6 bases). Trimming removed 3 bases from V and 4 bases from J, with 15 bases in between. Germline V CDR1 and CDR2: SQVTM, ANQGSEA. The CDR3 runs to 14 residues. CDR3 bases: TGCAGCGTTGATACCGGGACACGGTTCTATGGCTACACCTTC. Translated: CSVDTGTRFYGYTF.

The V and J genes are TRBV5-1 and TRBJ2-2, with D tentatively TRBD1 or TRBD2 (5 bases each). In germline, CDR1 is SGHRS, CDR2 YFSETQ. CDR3 size: 16 residues. V lost 1 base, J lost 1 base, and 11 bases lay in between. This chain's CDR3 is CASSLLRGQNTGELFF. CDR3 nucleotide sequence: TGCGCCAGCAGCTTGCTTCGGGGCCAGAACACCGGGGAGCTGTTTTTT.

V and J are TRBV20-1 and TRBJ2-1; a possible D gene is TRBD2 (5 bases). V was pared by 5 bases and J by 4 bases, with 18 bases between. The CDR3 is 15 amino acids. CDR1 and CDR2 from the germline V gene are DFQATT and SNEGSKA (reference sequence). CDR3 residues: CSAFDRLNLYNEQFF. The CDR3 DNA sequence: TGCAGTGCTTTCGATCGACTAAACCTTTACAATGAGCAGTTCTTC.

The table lists this clonotype with a few counts. This rearrangement joins TRBV10-3 to TRBJ2-1; 7 bases fit TRBD2. V shed 2 bases and J 0 bases; nucleotides not matched to a gene: 1. The CDR3 consists of 15 residues. The germline V gene encodes CDR1 ENHRY and CDR2 SYGVKD. CDR3 amino acids: CAISEPGGSYNEQFF. CDR3 coding DNA: TGTGCCATCAGTGAGCCGGGAGGCTCCTACAATGAGCAGTTCTTC.

This rearrangement joins TRBV11-1 to TRBJ2-5; TRBD2 agrees at 10 bases. Looked up from germline, CDR1 is SGHAT and CDR2 is FQDESV (reference sequence). CDR3 length: 18 amino acids. V dropped 3 bases and J dropped 1; count of bases not matched to a gene: 11. CDR3 residues: CASSFHPGLASAQETQYF. The CDR3 DNA sequence: TGTGCCAGCAGCTTTCATCCGGGACTAGCGAGTGCCCAAGAGACCCAGTACTTC.

This clonotype showed up many times. The gene calls are TRBV5-1 and TRBJ1-1; no reliable D call. V was clipped by 4 bases and J by 4 bases, with 14 bases between them. CDR3 length: 14 amino acids. Germline V gives CDR1 SGHRS, CDR2 YFSETQ. The CDR3 DNA reads TGCGCCAGCAGCCCATTTAGGGCAGTCACTGAAGCTTTCTTT. It specifies CASSPFRAVTEAFF.

J is TRBJ2-3 and V is TRBV5-1, with 10 bases identical to TRBD1. The CDR3 sequence is 17 residues long. The V segment lost 4 bases and the J segment 1 base; nucleotides outside the gene matches: 9. Germline CDR1 and CDR2: SGHRS and YFSETQ. The CDR3 here is CASSPGGGTGGTDTQYF. In nucleotides, the CDR3 is TGCGCCAGCAGCCCCGGAGGTGGGACAGGGGGCACAGATACGCAGTATTTT.

This clonotype was detected only a few times. The chain uses TRBV7-9 and TRBJ2-1; TRBD2 agrees at 12 bases. Germline V gene data show CDR1 as SEHNR and CDR2 as FQNEAQ (reference sequence). V trimming: 2 bases; J trimming: 8 bases; junction bases outside the gene matches: 7. This CDR3 contains 16 residues. The CDR3 region has the DNA TGTGCCAGCAGCTTAATGACTAGCGGGAGCAGGGATGAGCAGTTCTTC. Amino acid sequence: CASSLMTSGSRDEQFF.

The J gene is TRBJ2-7, the V gene TRBV12-3 or TRBV12-4, with a tentative D call TRBD2 (5 bases). The CDR3 contains 13 residues. V was trimmed by 5 bases and J by 2 bases, leaving 10 bases between them. The CDR3 nucleotides are TGTGCCAGCAGTGAGACTAATACCTACGAGCAGTACTTC. Residues: CASSETNTYEQYF.

The V call is TRBV5-1, the J call TRBJ2-7; D remains ambiguous. The ends were cut back, 4 bases at V and 3 bases at J, with 20 bases in the middle. From germline, CDR1 is SGHRS and CDR2 YFSETQ. There are 16 residues in the CDR3. CDR3 DNA sequence: TGCGCCAGCAGCCTCCTCTCTACAGACCCCATCTACGAGCAGTACTTC. This encodes CASSLLSTDPIYEQYF. The whole variable domain, filled in from reference TRBV5-1 and TRBJ2-7, reads KAGVTQTPRYLIKTRGQQVTLSCSPISGHRSVSWYQQTPGQGLQFLFEYFSETQRNKGNFPGRFSGRQFSNSRSEMNVSTLELGDSALYLCASSLLSTDPIYEQYFGPGTRLTVT.